Following are 2 T cell receptor beta chains from one sample sequenced in a study of early T cells in non-severe SARS-CoV-2 infection. TCRdb re-analysed the 5' RACE reads in MiXCR, keeping a single row per CDR3 protein. In the table there are around 59,000 distinct CDR3 sequences, 8% to 9.5% of which are singletons. The sample taken for sequencing was whole blood. The receptors derive from an adult who was a healthcare worker with PCR-confirmed SARS-CoV-2 infection or an uninfected control (not recorded which).

The chain is built from TRBV5-4 and TRBJ2-6; perhaps D is TRBD1 or TRBD2 (5 bases each). The CDR3 is 17 residues long. V was trimmed by 0 bases and J by 2 bases, leaving 12 bases between them. Per the germline V gene, CDR1 is SGHNT and CDR2 is YYREEE (reference sequence). The CDR3 region is CASSLERARAGANVLTF. The CDR3 region has the DNA TGTGCCAGCAGCTTGGAGAGGGCCAGGGCTGGGGCCAACGTCCTGACTTTC.

There are a few counts of this clonotype. V and J are TRBV5-1 and TRBJ1-1; possibly TRBD1 for D (5 bases). The CDR3 loop spans 14 amino acids. The V gene lost 2 bases and the J gene lost 1 base, with 9 bases spanning the gap. Germline assignment: CDR1 SGHRS and CDR2 YFSETQ. CDR3 coding DNA: TGCGCCAGCAGCTTCTCCCAGGGGAACACTGAAGCTTTCTTT. It codes for CASSFSQGNTEAFF. Full variable domain (rest looked up from reference TRBV5-1 and TRBJ1-1): KAGVTQTPRYLIKTRGQQVTLSCSPISGHRSVSWYQQTPGQGLQFLFEYFSETQRNKGNFPGRFSGRQFSNSRSEMNVSTLELGDSALYLCASSFSQGNTEAFFGQGTRLTVV.